This T cell receptor (beta chain) was retrieved from a study of blood T cell repertoires in COVID-19. Here immunoSEQ multiplex PCR was the method, and the copy in TCRdb shows in-frame clones only, minus some. This sample has around 250,000 clones, with 80% to 85% found just once. The CDR3 has 17 residues. The trim removed 4 bases at V and 4 bases at J, leaving 11 bases unmatched. CDR1 and CDR2 from the germline V gene are PRHDT and FYEKMQ (reference sequence). The receptor was isolated from a man aged 45 to 65 who had recovered from COVID-19. V usage is TRBV13 and J usage is TRBJ2-3, with 10 bases matching TRBD2. Sequenced material: PBMCs or T cells enriched from blood (not recorded which). The CDR3 DNA reads TGTGCCAGCAGCTGGCGACTCGTAGCGGGAGGCCCAGATACGCAGTATTTT. It codes for CASSWRLVAGGPDTQYF.